The rows below give T cell receptor beta chains drawn from one sample of a study of cytomegalovirus exposure and HLA in healthy donors. TCRdb keeps only in-frame clones here, not all; method: immunoSEQ multiplex PCR. The sample includes fewer than 200,000 clones, roughly four fifths seen only once; the top ten take roughly 1.6%. Sequenced sample: PBMCs. Receptors were obtained from a man in his fifties in good health and CMV-seronegative. Both conserved end residues are part of each CDR3. Fields, in order: J gene, clone size, D gene, V gene, CDR3 protein, CDR3 DNA. A D gene is named only where the DNA matches it firmly. Clone size, where shown, is once, few, many, or a class for clones that have expanded.

J gene: TRBJ2-7; clone size: NA; D gene: TRBD1; V gene: TRBV7-2; CDR3 protein: CASSSQTGVHEQYF; CDR3 DNA: TGTGCCAGCAGCAGCCAAACAGGGGTCCACGAGCAGTACTTC
J gene: TRBJ2-2; clone size: NA; D gene: TRBD2; V gene: TRBV7-2; CDR3 protein: CASSLVPSGGGETGELFF; CDR3 DNA: TGTGCCAGCAGCTTAGTGCCCAGCGGGGGCGGGGAAACCGGGGAGCTGTTTTTT
J gene: TRBJ2-3; clone size: NA; D gene: TRBD2; V gene: TRBV5-4; CDR3 protein: CASSLRSGGSTDTQYF; CDR3 DNA: TGTGCCAGCAGCTTGCGTAGCGGGGGAAGCACAGATACGCAGTATTTT
J gene: TRBJ2-7; clone size: NA; D gene: TRBD1; V gene: TRBV18; CDR3 protein: CASSPPIRTGTSYEQYF; CDR3 DNA: TGTGCCAGCTCACCACCTATTAGGACAGGGACTTCCTACGAGCAGTACTTC
J gene: TRBJ1-2; clone size: once; D gene: TRBD1; V gene: TRBV15; CDR3 protein: CATSRERQGGYTF; CDR3 DNA: TGTGCCACCAGCAGAGAGAGACAGGGAGGCTACACCTTC
J gene: TRBJ2-7; clone size: NA; D gene: NA; V gene: TRBV9; CDR3 protein: CASSVGGDPAVHEQYF; CDR3 DNA: TGTGCCAGCAGCGTAGGGGGAGACCCCGCCGTACACGAGCAGTACTTC
J gene: TRBJ2-3; clone size: NA; D gene: NA; V gene: TRBV5-4; CDR3 protein: CASSLGLRGSTDTQYF; CDR3 DNA: TGTGCCAGCAGCTTGGGCTTACGAGGGAGCACAGATACGCAGTATTTT
J gene: TRBJ2-4; clone size: NA; D gene: TRBD2; V gene: TRBV28; CDR3 protein: CASTSGAVAKNIQYF; CDR3 DNA: TGTGCCAGCACCAGCGGGGCGGTAGCCAAAAACATTCAGTACTTC
J gene: TRBJ1-1; clone size: NA; D gene: NA; V gene: TRBV4-3; CDR3 protein: CASSQESNWGETFF; CDR3 DNA: TGCGCCAGCAGCCAAGAATCCAATTGGGGGGAGACTTTCTTT
J gene: TRBJ2-3; clone size: NA; D gene: TRBD1; V gene: TRBV6-1; CDR3 protein: CASIWDRGSDTQYF; CDR3 DNA: TGTGCCAGCATTTGGGACAGGGGCTCAGATACGCAGTATTTT
J gene: TRBJ2-4; clone size: NA; D gene: TRBD1; V gene: TRBV4-3; CDR3 protein: CASSQTGGKSGIQYF; CDR3 DNA: TGCGCCAGCAGCCAGACAGGGGGGAAGAGCGGCATTCAGTACTTC
J gene: TRBJ2-1; clone size: NA; D gene: NA; V gene: TRBV2; CDR3 protein: CASRALAGGGNEQFF; CDR3 DNA: TGTGCCAGCAGAGCACTAGCCGGGGGTGGCAATGAGCAGTTCTTC
J gene: TRBJ2-7; clone size: NA; D gene: NA; V gene: TRBV7-7; CDR3 protein: CASSLQEGGYEQYF; CDR3 DNA: TGTGCTAGCAGCTTACAAGAAGGAGGTTACGAGCAGTACTTC
J gene: TRBJ1-2; clone size: NA; D gene: NA; V gene: TRBV4-2; CDR3 protein: CASSQAVEGANYGYTF; CDR3 DNA: TGTGCCAGCAGCCAAGCGGTAGAGGGTGCTAACTATGGCTACACCTTC
J gene: TRBJ1-4; clone size: few; D gene: TRBD1; V gene: TRBV28; CDR3 protein: CASSLDRVNEKLFF; CDR3 DNA: TGTGCCAGCAGTTTGGACAGGGTTAATGAAAAACTGTTTTTT
J gene: TRBJ2-7; clone size: once; D gene: NA; V gene: TRBV6-6; CDR3 protein: CASSSGTYEQYF; CDR3 DNA: TGTGCCAGCAGCAGCGGAACCTACGAGCAGTACTTC
J gene: TRBJ1-5; clone size: NA; D gene: TRBD1; V gene: TRBV6-1; CDR3 protein: CASSEKPHRDRVRDSNQPQHF; CDR3 DNA: TGTGCCAGCAGCGAAAAACCTCACCGGGACAGGGTGCGGGATAGCAATCAGCCCCAGCATTTT
J gene: TRBJ2-1; clone size: NA; D gene: TRBD2; V gene: TRBV5-1; CDR3 protein: CASSLGGTRDNEQFF; CDR3 DNA: TGCGCCAGCAGCTTGGGGGGGACTAGGGACAATGAGCAGTTCTTC
J gene: TRBJ2-3; clone size: few; D gene: TRBD2; V gene: TRBV6-4; CDR3 protein: CASSVRTSGTTDTQYF; CDR3 DNA: TGTGCCAGCAGTGTTCGGACTAGCGGGACCACAGATACGCAGTATTTT
J gene: TRBJ1-2; clone size: NA; D gene: NA; V gene: TRBV6-6; CDR3 protein: CASMVGGGGYTF; CDR3 DNA: TGTGCCAGCATGGTCGGGGGTGGTGGCTACACCTTC
J gene: TRBJ2-3; clone size: NA; D gene: TRBD2; V gene: TRBV7-2; CDR3 protein: CASSHRLAGSTDTQYF; CDR3 DNA: TGTGCCAGCAGCCACCGACTAGCGGGTAGCACAGATACGCAGTATTTT
J gene: TRBJ2-3; clone size: NA; D gene: NA; V gene: TRBV19; CDR3 protein: CASSINRGYSDTQYF; CDR3 DNA: TGTGCCAGTAGTATAAACCGAGGGTATTCAGATACGCAGTATTTT
J gene: TRBJ2-5; clone size: NA; D gene: TRBD1; V gene: TRBV11-2; CDR3 protein: CASSGQGAGETQYF; CDR3 DNA: TGTGCCAGCAGCGGACAGGGGGCTGGAGAGACCCAGTACTTC
J gene: TRBJ1-5; clone size: NA; D gene: TRBD1; V gene: TRBV19; CDR3 protein: CASTQYRGSGNQPQHF; CDR3 DNA: TGTGCCAGTACTCAGTACAGGGGCTCGGGCAATCAGCCCCAGCATTTT
J gene: TRBJ1-5; clone size: once; D gene: NA; V gene: TRBV19; CDR3 protein: CASSLLPGNQPQHF; CDR3 DNA: TGTGCCAGTAGTCTCTTACCGGGCAATCAGCCCCAGCATTTT
J gene: TRBJ2-7; clone size: NA; D gene: NA; V gene: TRBV27; CDR3 protein: CASRISGLSYEQYF; CDR3 DNA: TGTGCCAGCCGGATTAGCGGCCTCTCCTACGAGCAGTACTTC
J gene: TRBJ1-5; clone size: NA; D gene: NA; V gene: TRBV27; CDR3 protein: CASSLTRPQHF; CDR3 DNA: TGTGCCAGCAGTTTGACTCGGCCCCAGCATTTT
J gene: TRBJ2-1; clone size: NA; D gene: TRBD2; V gene: TRBV4-3; CDR3 protein: CASSQEASGRNEQFF; CDR3 DNA: TGCGCCAGCAGCCAAGAGGCTAGCGGGAGGAATGAGCAGTTCTTC
J gene: TRBJ2-5; clone size: NA; D gene: TRBD2; V gene: TRBV6-5; CDR3 protein: CASSYSGLAASPTQYF; CDR3 DNA: TGTGCCAGCAGTTACTCAGGGCTAGCGGCATCCCCGACCCAGTACTTC
J gene: TRBJ1-2; clone size: NA; D gene: NA; V gene: TRBV11-2; CDR3 protein: CASSEFNYGYTF; CDR3 DNA: TGTGCCAGCAGCGAGTTTAACTATGGCTACACCTTC
J gene: TRBJ1-2; clone size: NA; D gene: TRBD1; V gene: TRBV7-9; CDR3 protein: CASSPRDRGSINYGYTF; CDR3 DNA: TGTGCCAGCAGCCCCCGGGACAGGGGGTCGATCAACTATGGCTACACCTTC
J gene: TRBJ1-5; clone size: NA; D gene: TRBD1; V gene: TRBV19; CDR3 protein: CASRQTGGYNQPQHF; CDR3 DNA: TGTGCCAGTAGACAAACAGGGGGCTACAATCAGCCCCAGCATTTT
J gene: TRBJ1-1; clone size: NA; D gene: TRBD1; V gene: TRBV6-5; CDR3 protein: CASSRGTGRNTEAFF; CDR3 DNA: TGTGCCAGCAGCCGCGGGACAGGCCGGAACACTGAAGCTTTCTTT
J gene: TRBJ2-5; clone size: NA; D gene: TRBD1; V gene: TRBV2; CDR3 protein: CASSVYQGAQYF; CDR3 DNA: TGTGCCAGCAGTGTCTACCAGGGGGCGCAGTACTTC
J gene: TRBJ1-2; clone size: NA; D gene: NA; V gene: TRBV28; CDR3 protein: CASSLVQGGYGYTF; CDR3 DNA: TGTGCCAGCAGTTTAGTCCAAGGGGGCTATGGCTACACCTTC
J gene: TRBJ2-1; clone size: NA; D gene: TRBD2; V gene: TRBV7-3; CDR3 protein: CASSPSSSGGADEQFF; CDR3 DNA: TGTGCCAGCAGCCCGTCCTCTAGCGGGGGGGCTGATGAGCAGTTCTTC
J gene: TRBJ2-3; clone size: NA; D gene: TRBD2; V gene: TRBV27; CDR3 protein: CASSLASGRGTQYF; CDR3 DNA: TGTGCCAGCAGTTTAGCTAGCGGGAGAGGCACGCAGTATTTT
J gene: TRBJ2-5; clone size: NA; D gene: NA; V gene: TRBV28; CDR3 protein: CASSFVAPTRGETQYF; CDR3 DNA: TGTGCCAGCAGTTTCGTGGCCCCAACTAGAGGGGAGACCCAGTACTTC
J gene: TRBJ2-7; clone size: NA; D gene: TRBD1; V gene: TRBV4-3; CDR3 protein: CASSQDPPGQFFPEQYF; CDR3 DNA: TGCGCCAGCAGCCAAGATCCCCCGGGACAGTTTTTTCCCGAGCAGTACTTC
J gene: TRBJ1-2; clone size: NA; D gene: TRBD1; V gene: TRBV28; CDR3 protein: CASSSPGGGLGGYTF; CDR3 DNA: TGTGCCAGCAGTTCCCCGGGAGGGGGCCTAGGTGGCTACACCTTC
J gene: TRBJ1-4; clone size: NA; D gene: NA; V gene: TRBV2; CDR3 protein: CASSVGTDEKLFF; CDR3 DNA: TGTGCCAGCAGTGTCGGGACTGATGAAAAACTGTTTTTT
J gene: TRBJ1-1; clone size: NA; D gene: TRBD1; V gene: TRBV5-1; CDR3 protein: CASSLRGQGGLNTEAFF; CDR3 DNA: TGCGCCAGCAGCCTACGAGGACAGGGCGGACTTAACACTGAAGCTTTCTTT
J gene: TRBJ2-3; clone size: NA; D gene: NA; V gene: TRBV4-2; CDR3 protein: CASSQDRLATDTQYF; CDR3 DNA: TGTGCCAGCAGCCAAGATCGCCTAGCGACAGATACGCAGTATTTT
J gene: TRBJ1-1; clone size: NA; D gene: NA; V gene: TRBV6-6; CDR3 protein: CASSHRTRMNTEAFF; CDR3 DNA: TGTGCCAGCAGCCACCGGACTAGGATGAACACTGAAGCTTTCTTT
J gene: TRBJ2-1; clone size: NA; D gene: NA; V gene: TRBV4-2; CDR3 protein: CASSQDSLGRVTNEQFF; CDR3 DNA: TGTGCCAGCAGCCAAGATAGTCTGGGCAGGGTTACCAATGAGCAGTTCTTC
J gene: TRBJ2-7; clone size: NA; D gene: TRBD1; V gene: TRBV10-3; CDR3 protein: CAISESGQTLKQYF; CDR3 DNA: TGTGCCATCAGTGAGTCGGGACAGACCCTAAAGCAGTACTTC
J gene: TRBJ1-6; clone size: once; D gene: TRBD1; V gene: TRBV6-5; CDR3 protein: CASLRDRGRNSPLHF; CDR3 DNA: TGTGCCAGCCTCCGGGACAGGGGGCGAAATTCACCCCTCCACTTT
J gene: TRBJ1-1; clone size: NA; D gene: NA; V gene: TRBV7-3; CDR3 protein: CASSLSGNTEAFF; CDR3 DNA: TGTGCCAGCAGCTTATCCGGGAACACTGAAGCTTTCTTT
J gene: TRBJ1-3; clone size: NA; D gene: TRBD1; V gene: TRBV6-6; CDR3 protein: CASRYGTGAGNTIYF; CDR3 DNA: TGTGCCAGCAGATACGGGACAGGGGCTGGAAACACCATATATTTT
J gene: TRBJ2-7; clone size: NA; D gene: NA; V gene: TRBV11-2; CDR3 protein: CASSPGLRGIDEQYF; CDR3 DNA: TGTGCCAGCAGCCCAGGACTAAGAGGGATTGACGAGCAGTACTTC
J gene: TRBJ1-3; clone size: NA; D gene: NA; V gene: TRBV30; CDR3 protein: CAWSGKPSGNTIYF; CDR3 DNA: TGTGCCTGGAGTGGAAAGCCCTCTGGAAACACCATATATTTT
J gene: TRBJ2-5; clone size: few; D gene: NA; V gene: TRBV7-8; CDR3 protein: CASSLGPLETQYF; CDR3 DNA: TGTGCCAGCAGCTTAGGCCCACTTGAGACCCAGTACTTC
J gene: TRBJ2-5; clone size: once; D gene: TRBD1; V gene: TRBV5-1; CDR3 protein: CASSYDRVGETQYF; CDR3 DNA: TGCGCCAGCAGCTATGACAGGGTGGGGGAGACCCAGTACTTC
J gene: TRBJ1-1; clone size: few; D gene: NA; V gene: TRBV28; CDR3 protein: CASSGQSPNSEAFF; CDR3 DNA: TGTGCCAGCAGTGGTCAGAGCCCTAACAGTGAAGCTTTCTTT
J gene: TRBJ1-5; clone size: NA; D gene: NA; V gene: TRBV29-1; CDR3 protein: CSVVLTNSNQPQHF; CDR3 DNA: TGCAGCGTTGTCTTGACAAATAGCAATCAGCCCCAGCATTTT
J gene: TRBJ1-1; clone size: NA; D gene: NA; V gene: TRBV4-3; CDR3 protein: CASSHEVVNTEAFF; CDR3 DNA: TGCGCCAGCAGCCATGAGGTGGTGAACACTGAAGCTTTCTTT